Sequencing of this TCR beta chain was carried out in a study of OX40 agonist ivuxolimab in advanced cancers. The V end lost 2 bases, the J end lost 5 bases, and 13 bases lay between the germline ends. Germline CDR1 is MNHEY and CDR2 is SMNVEV (reference sequence). CDR3 size: 14 residues. Using immunoSEQ multiplex PCR, the repertoire was profiled, and TCRdb retains in-frame clones only, with some absent. In the table there are tens of thousands of clones, approximately 89% of which are singletons. This chain links TRBV27 with TRBJ2-7; tentatively, D is TRBD1 (5 bases). The sample here was CD4+ or CD8+ T cells sorted from blood, taken in a trial of the OX40 agonist ivuxolimab. The clonotype was recovered from an adult with an advanced solid tumor such as melanoma, head and neck, liver or kidney cancer. The DNA for the CDR3 is TGTGCCAGCAGTTTAGGGCAGGGTAGGGACGAGCAGTACTTC. Protein product: CASSLGQGRDEQYF.